A selection of T cell receptor beta chains follows, all from one sample in a study of T-cell reconstitution after alpha-beta-depleted transplantation in children. TCRdb re-called the PCR reads through MiXCR, storing one row per CDR3 protein. The sample holds about 400,000 distinct CDR3 sequences; around 20% are singletons and the top ten take 3.5% to 4%. The specimen comprised PBMCs from the stem cell graft donor, sampled from the stem cell graft. Every receptor here comes from a human donor who donated a stem cell graft to a child with acute myeloid leukemia. Both conserved end residues are part of each CDR3. Fields, in order: clone size, D gene, V gene, J gene, CDR3 protein, CDR3 DNA. The D gene is left open where the match is weak. Only some rows state a clone size, as once, few, many or a class for expanded clones.

clone size: few
D gene: .
V gene: TRBV28
J gene: TRBJ2-7
CDR3 protein: CATRDPGLYEQYF
CDR3 DNA: TGTGCCACCCGGGACCCAGGCCTATACGAGCAGTACTTC

clone size: many
D gene: TRBD1
V gene: TRBV7-9
J gene: TRBJ1-2
CDR3 protein: CASSLTGGEKNYGYTF
CDR3 DNA: TGTGCCAGCAGCCTAACAGGGGGCGAGAAGAACTATGGCTACACCTTC

clone size: few
D gene: .
V gene: TRBV7-3
J gene: TRBJ2-1
CDR3 protein: CASSPGSNNEQFF
CDR3 DNA: TGTGCCAGCAGCCCCGGGAGCAACAATGAGCAGTTCTTC

clone size: .
D gene: TRBD2
V gene: TRBV7-9
J gene: TRBJ2-1
CDR3 protein: CASSLYRTSGNYEQFF
CDR3 DNA: TGTGCCAGCAGCTTATATCGAACTAGCGGGAACTATGAGCAGTTCTTC

clone size: few
D gene: TRBD1
V gene: TRBV12-3/TRBV12-4
J gene: TRBJ2-7
CDR3 protein: CASSLSGGKVHEQYF
CDR3 DNA: TGTGCCAGCAGTTTATCAGGGGGAAAAGTCCACGAGCAGTACTTC

clone size: few
D gene: .
V gene: TRBV7-6
J gene: TRBJ2-2
CDR3 protein: CASSLVGFPTGELFF
CDR3 DNA: TGTGCCAGCAGCTTGGTAGGATTCCCCACCGGGGAGCTGTTTTTT

clone size: many
D gene: TRBD1
V gene: TRBV12-3/TRBV12-4
J gene: TRBJ2-2
CDR3 protein: CASSSQGSGELFF
CDR3 DNA: TGTGCCAGCAGTTCACAGGGGAGCGGGGAGCTGTTTTTT

clone size: many
D gene: TRBD1
V gene: TRBV20-1
J gene: TRBJ2-7
CDR3 protein: CSARYDRGYEQYF
CDR3 DNA: TGCAGTGCTAGATATGACAGGGGCTACGAGCAGTACTTC

clone size: .
D gene: .
V gene: TRBV12-3/TRBV12-4
J gene: TRBJ1-4
CDR3 protein: CASSSEYEKLFF
CDR3 DNA: TGTGCCAGCAGTTCGGAGTATGAAAAACTGTTTTTT

clone size: .
D gene: .
V gene: TRBV6-2/TRBV6-3
J gene: TRBJ2-7
CDR3 protein: CASSLFRTFEQYF
CDR3 DNA: TGTGCCAGCAGTCTCTTCCGGACTTTTGAGCAGTACTTC

clone size: few
D gene: .
V gene: TRBV27
J gene: TRBJ1-6
CDR3 protein: CASSLSPFRELNSPLHF
CDR3 DNA: TGTGCCAGCAGTTTATCCCCTTTCAGGGAACTCAATTCACCCCTCCACTTT

clone size: many
D gene: TRBD2
V gene: TRBV29-1
J gene: TRBJ2-1
CDR3 protein: CSANIAGGVYEQFF
CDR3 DNA: TGCAGCGCCAACATAGCGGGAGGAGTATATGAGCAGTTCTTC

clone size: .
D gene: .
V gene: TRBV20-1
J gene: TRBJ2-1
CDR3 protein: CSARKATGSNEQFF
CDR3 DNA: TGCAGTGCTAGAAAGGCGACCGGGAGCAATGAGCAGTTCTTC

clone size: .
D gene: .
V gene: TRBV20-1
J gene: TRBJ1-1
CDR3 protein: CSARRTEAFF
CDR3 DNA: TGCAGTGCTAGACGTACTGAAGCTTTCTTT

clone size: many
D gene: TRBD2
V gene: TRBV12-3/TRBV12-4
J gene: TRBJ2-5
CDR3 protein: CASRPGLAGLGETQYF
CDR3 DNA: TGTGCCAGCAGACCGGGACTAGCGGGATTGGGAGAGACCCAGTACTTC

clone size: few
D gene: .
V gene: TRBV14
J gene: TRBJ1-6
CDR3 protein: CASSQGLNNSPLHF
CDR3 DNA: TGTGCCAGCAGCCAGGGACTTAATAATTCACCCCTCCACTTT

clone size: few
D gene: .
V gene: TRBV24-1
J gene: TRBJ1-1
CDR3 protein: CATSDPTANTEAFF
CDR3 DNA: TGTGCCACCAGTGATCCGACAGCGAACACTGAAGCTTTCTTT

clone size: many
D gene: TRBD2
V gene: TRBV29-1
J gene: TRBJ2-1
CDR3 protein: CSVAGLAGEGNGYNEQFF
CDR3 DNA: TGCAGCGTTGCGGGACTAGCGGGAGAAGGTAATGGGTACAATGAGCAGTTCTTC

clone size: few
D gene: TRBD1
V gene: TRBV5-1
J gene: TRBJ1-1
CDR3 protein: CASSSGQAGTEAFF
CDR3 DNA: TGCGCCAGCAGCTCAGGACAGGCTGGGACTGAAGCTTTCTTT

clone size: few
D gene: .
V gene: TRBV21-1
J gene: TRBJ2-1
CDR3 protein: CASSKVAGEWHNEQFF
CDR3 DNA: TGTGCCAGCAGCAAAGTAGCAGGGGAGTGGCACAATGAGCAGTTCTTC

clone size: few
D gene: .
V gene: TRBV5-8
J gene: TRBJ2-7
CDR3 protein: CASSLEPGSSYEQYF
CDR3 DNA: TGTGCCAGCAGCTTGGAACCCGGGAGCTCCTACGAGCAGTACTTC

clone size: .
D gene: .
V gene: TRBV12-3/TRBV12-4
J gene: TRBJ2-1
CDR3 protein: CASSSTASSYNEQFF
CDR3 DNA: TGTGCCAGCAGTTCCACAGCAAGCTCCTACAATGAGCAGTTCTTC

clone size: few
D gene: TRBD1
V gene: TRBV5-1
J gene: TRBJ1-1
CDR3 protein: CASSSTAQGLNTEAFF
CDR3 DNA: TGCGCCAGCAGCTCGACCGCACAGGGGCTAAACACTGAAGCTTTCTTT

clone size: .
D gene: .
V gene: TRBV20-1
J gene: TRBJ2-3
CDR3 protein: CSARARRGYTDTQYF
CDR3 DNA: TGCAGTGCTAGAGCAAGGCGGGGCTACACAGATACGCAGTATTTT

clone size: many
D gene: .
V gene: TRBV20-1
J gene: TRBJ2-7
CDR3 protein: CSAVGRGTYEQYF
CDR3 DNA: TGCAGTGCTGTTGGACGGGGAACCTACGAGCAGTACTTC

clone size: .
D gene: .
V gene: TRBV18
J gene: TRBJ2-1
CDR3 protein: CASSQTGASYNEQFF
CDR3 DNA: TGTGCCAGCTCACAGACGGGAGCCTCCTACAATGAGCAGTTCTTC

clone size: few
D gene: TRBD2
V gene: TRBV28
J gene: TRBJ2-1
CDR3 protein: CASSFIKRENNEQFF
CDR3 DNA: TGTGCCAGCAGTTTCATAAAGCGGGAGAACAATGAGCAGTTCTTC